A single sample is the source of the 13 T cell receptor beta chains below, sequenced in a study of blood T cell repertoires in COVID-19. TCRdb's table, derived via immunoSEQ multiplex PCR, lists solely in-frame clones and lacks some. Of under 250,000 clones listed, 82% are singletons. Sample: peripheral blood. The receptors were sampled from a middle-aged woman with acute or convalescent COVID-19.

The chain has TRBV2 and TRBJ1-1, with 7 positions matching TRBD1. The CDR3 has 14 residues. Losses at the gene ends were 6 bases for V and 3 bases for J; bases not matched to a gene: 7. CDR1 and CDR2 (germline): SNHLY, FYNNEI. The CDR3 DNA reads TGTGCCAGCAGGGACAGGAGAACGGACACTGAAGCTTTCTTT. Protein product: CASRDRRTDTEAFF.

V is TRBV6-1 and J is TRBJ2-3, with a possible D match to TRBD2 (6 bases). Germline V lookup: CDR1 MNHNS, CDR2 SASEGT. V lost 1 base, J lost 5 bases, and 22 bases lay in between. The CDR3 runs to 18 residues. The CDR3, as DNA: TGTGCCAGCAGTGAAGAGCCTAGGGGACTCAGTCTAGGAGATACGCAGTATTTT. Its translation is CASSEEPRGLSLGDTQYF.

The gene calls are TRBV19 and TRBJ2-1, with TRBD1 matching 10 bases. Germline V gene sequence: CDR1 LNHDA, CDR2 SQIVND (reference sequence). The CDR3 runs 14 residues. With 5 bases clipped from V and 4 bases from J, the junction kept 2 bases outside the gene matches. As DNA, the CDR3 is TGTGCCAGTAGTTCGGGACAGGGGTACAATGAGCAGTTCTTC. Translated, it gives CASSSGQGYNEQFF.

In its sample, this clone was seen once. The gene calls are TRBV5-5 and TRBJ2-2; TRBD1 might be the D (5 bases). V gave up 2 bases and J gave up 2 bases, with 13 bases separating them. Germline V gene lookup returns CDR1 SGHKS and CDR2 YYEKEE (reference sequence). CDR3 size: 16 residues. As DNA, the CDR3 is TGTGCCAGCAGCTTAACAGTCCAGGGAAACACCGGGGAGCTGTTTTTT. Protein product: CASSLTVQGNTGELFF.

This sequence joins TRBV20-1 and TRBJ2-1; maybe TRBD2 (5 bases). The CDR3 is made up of 11 amino acids. Germline CDR1 is DFQATT and CDR2 is SNEGSKA (reference sequence). The CDR3 is CSGKGVNEQFF. CDR3 DNA sequence: TGCTCGGGGAAGGGAGTGAATGAGCAGTTCTTC.

This clone has only a few counts. V is TRBV4-2 and J is TRBJ1-1, with D maybe TRBD1 (5 bases). Germline V gene sequence: CDR1 LGHNA, CDR2 YNFKEQ. The CDR3 runs to 14 residues. Trimming cost V 0 bases and J 8 bases, with 13 bases left between them. In DNA form, the CDR3 reads TGTGCCAGCAGCCAAGATTGGGCTCGGGGGGAAGCTTTCTTT. Translation gives CASSQDWARGEAFF.

This sequence joins TRBV4-2 and TRBJ2-3, with D possibly matching TRBD2 (5 bases). Deletions cut 2 bases from V and 6 bases from J, with 9 bases between. CDR1 LGHNA and CDR2 YNFKEQ come from the germline V gene. The CDR3 has 13 amino acids. Here the CDR3 DNA reads TGTGCCAGCAGCCAATCAACGGGGGATACGCAGTATTTT. Its translation is CASSQSTGDTQYF.

The CDR3 spells CAWSVSTSRGEQYF. The DNA of the CDR3 is TGTGCCTGGAGTGTATCGACTAGTCGTGGCGAGCAGTACTTC. The chain couples TRBV30 to TRBJ2-7; perhaps TRBD2 as D (6 bases). The germline V and J ends were trimmed by 0 bases and 6 bases, with 15 bases remaining between them. Germline loops: CDR1 GTSNPN, CDR2 SVGIG (reference sequence). The CDR3 length is 14 residues.

V is TRBV4-2 and J is TRBJ1-5; D is unclear. This CDR3 comprises 15 residues. The germline V gene encodes CDR1 LGHNA and CDR2 YNFKEQ. Deletions cut 0 bases from V and 0 bases from J, with 6 bases between. The CDR3 sequence is CASSQDGDSNQPQHF. CDR3 coding DNA: TGTGCCAGCAGCCAAGACGGTGATAGCAATCAGCCCCAGCATTTT.

V usage is TRBV7-9 and J usage is TRBJ1-1; the D gene is possibly TRBD1 (6 bases). The CDR3 loop spans 13 amino acids. The V end lost 7 bases, the J end lost 5 bases, and 14 bases lay between the germline ends. Germline CDR1 SEHNR, CDR2 FQNEAQ (reference sequence). The CDR3 spells CASINPGETEAFF. As DNA, the CDR3 is TGTGCCAGCATCAATCCAGGGGAAACTGAAGCTTTCTTT.

This clone was seen once. The rearrangement uses TRBV30 and TRBJ2-7; D is undetermined. The CDR3 is 13 residues long. In germline, CDR1 is GTSNPN, CDR2 SVGIG (reference sequence). V was pared by 4 bases and J by 2 bases, with 12 bases between. This CDR3 is CAWTNERAYEQYF. Written as DNA, the CDR3 is TGTGCCTGGACCAACGAAAGAGCCTACGAGCAGTACTTC.

This clone was detected once. At one end, the junction sequence differs from germline, possibly due to a read error. The chain employs TRBV7-2 and TRBJ2-7, with 7 bases fitting TRBD2. The CDR3 loop spans 14 amino acids. Germline V lookup: CDR1 SGHTA, CDR2 FQGNSA. This CDR3 reads CASSLAGGSTSRYF. DNA of the CDR3: TGTGCCAGCAGTTTAGCGGGTGGGAGTACGAGTCGGTACTTC.

The chain combines TRBV7-9 with TRBJ1-3; TRBD1 matches 8 bases. From germline, CDR1 is SEHNR and CDR2 FQNEAQ (reference sequence). The CDR3 contains 14 residues. With 4 bases clipped from V and 3 bases from J, the junction kept 2 bases outside the gene matches. The CDR3 region has the DNA TGTGCCAGCAGCTCGGGGACAGGTGGAAACACCATATATTTT. Protein sequence: CASSSGTGGNTIYF.